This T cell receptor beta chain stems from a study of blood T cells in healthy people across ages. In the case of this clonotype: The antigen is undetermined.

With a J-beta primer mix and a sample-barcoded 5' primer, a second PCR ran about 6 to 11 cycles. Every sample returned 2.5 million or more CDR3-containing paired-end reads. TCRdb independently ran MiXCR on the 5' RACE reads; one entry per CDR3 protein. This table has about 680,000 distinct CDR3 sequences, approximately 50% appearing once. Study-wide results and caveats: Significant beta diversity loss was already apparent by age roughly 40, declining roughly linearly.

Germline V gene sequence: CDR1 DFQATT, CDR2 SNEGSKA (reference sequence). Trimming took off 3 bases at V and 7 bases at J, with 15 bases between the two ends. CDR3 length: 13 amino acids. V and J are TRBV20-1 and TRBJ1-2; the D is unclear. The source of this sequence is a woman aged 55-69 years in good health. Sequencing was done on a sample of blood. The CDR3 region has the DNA TGCAGTGCTAGGGTGGAGGGTGGTAGTGGCTACACCTTC. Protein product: CSARVEGGSGYTF.